This paragraph reports one TCR beta chain. This specimen belongs to a study of blood T cell repertoires in COVID-19. In the study overall: Spain, Italy and the United States supplied samples that represented acute and convalescent COVID-19. Sources were T cells, B-cell-depleted T cells, or PBMCs; the material itself was cDNA or gDNA.

Per the authors' pipeline: Quantification of nucleated cells was approximated via reference gene primer amplification. Assay used: immunoSEQ multiplex PCR; TCRdb lists only in-frame clones, some missing. V and J calls plus clone size are reproduced from that table; the DNA served to infer D and trimming. This sample has under 14,000 clones; around 86% occur once, and the top ten carry about 7.4%. This CDR3 region has 15 residues. Trimming left V 5 bases short and J 2 bases short, with 13 bases between. Germline CDR1 and CDR2: SGHVS and FQNEAQ. The J gene is TRBJ2-4, the V gene TRBV7-8, with a tentative D call TRBD2 (6 bases). Sequences were obtained from peripheral blood. The receptor comes from a man between 65 and 85 years old with active COVID-19. For the CDR3, the DNA is TGTGCCAGCAGCCGGGAGAGGCCGACCAAAAACATTCAGTACTTC. It is translated as CASSRERPTKNIQYF.